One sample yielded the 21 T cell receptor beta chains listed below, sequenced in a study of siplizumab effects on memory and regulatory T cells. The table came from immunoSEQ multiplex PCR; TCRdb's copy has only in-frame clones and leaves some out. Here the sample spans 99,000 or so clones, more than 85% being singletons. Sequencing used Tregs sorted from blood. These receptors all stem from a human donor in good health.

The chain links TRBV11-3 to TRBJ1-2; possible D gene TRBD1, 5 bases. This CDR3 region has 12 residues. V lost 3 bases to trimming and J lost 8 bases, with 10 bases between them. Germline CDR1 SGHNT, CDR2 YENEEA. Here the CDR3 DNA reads TGTGCCAGCAGCTTCGACAGAGCGGGCTACACCTTC. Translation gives CASSFDRAGYTF.

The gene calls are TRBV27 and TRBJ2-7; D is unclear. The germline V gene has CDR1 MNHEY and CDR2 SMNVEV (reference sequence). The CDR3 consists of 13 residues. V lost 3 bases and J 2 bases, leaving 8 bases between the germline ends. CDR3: CASSFSFTYEQYF. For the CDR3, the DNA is TGTGCCAGCAGTTTTTCTTTTACCTACGAGCAGTACTTC.

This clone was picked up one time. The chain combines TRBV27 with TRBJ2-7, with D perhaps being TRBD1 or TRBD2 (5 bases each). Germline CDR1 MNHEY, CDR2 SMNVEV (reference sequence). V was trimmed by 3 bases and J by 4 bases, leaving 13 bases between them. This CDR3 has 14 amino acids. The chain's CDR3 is CASSFGGSKYEQYF. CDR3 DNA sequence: TGTGCCAGCAGTTTTGGGGGTTCCAAATACGAGCAGTACTTC.

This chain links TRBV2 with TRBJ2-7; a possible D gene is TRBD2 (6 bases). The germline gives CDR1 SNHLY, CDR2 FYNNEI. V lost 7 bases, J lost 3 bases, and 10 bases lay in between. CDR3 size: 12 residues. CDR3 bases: TGTGCCAGCAAAATCGGGGGCTACGAGCAGTACTTC. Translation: CASKIGGYEQYF. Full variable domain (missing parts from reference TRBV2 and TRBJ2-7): EPEVTQTPSHQVTQMGQEVILRCVPISNHLYFYWYRQILGQKVEFLVSFYNNEISEKSEIFDDQFSVERPDGSNFTLKIRSTKLEDSAMYFCASKIGGYEQYFGPGTRLTVT.

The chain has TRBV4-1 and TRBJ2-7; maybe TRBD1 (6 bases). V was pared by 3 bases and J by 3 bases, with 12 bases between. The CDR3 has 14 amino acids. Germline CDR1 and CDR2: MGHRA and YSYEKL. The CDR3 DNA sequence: TGCGCCAGCAGCCAGTACAGGGTTAGCTACGAGCAGTACTTC. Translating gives CASSQYRVSYEQYF.

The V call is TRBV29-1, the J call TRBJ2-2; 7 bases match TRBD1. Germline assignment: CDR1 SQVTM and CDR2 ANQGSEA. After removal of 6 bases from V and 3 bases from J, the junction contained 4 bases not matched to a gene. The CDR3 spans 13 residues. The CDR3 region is CSVLTGYTGELFF. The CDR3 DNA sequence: TGCAGCGTCCTGACAGGGTACACCGGGGAGCTGTTTTTT.

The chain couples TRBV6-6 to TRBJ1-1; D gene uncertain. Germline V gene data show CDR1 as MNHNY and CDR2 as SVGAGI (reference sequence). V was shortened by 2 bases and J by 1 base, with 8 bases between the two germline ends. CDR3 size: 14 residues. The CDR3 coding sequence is TGTGCCAGCAGTTACGTTCCCGAGAACACTGAAGCTTTCTTT. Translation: CASSYVPENTEAFF.

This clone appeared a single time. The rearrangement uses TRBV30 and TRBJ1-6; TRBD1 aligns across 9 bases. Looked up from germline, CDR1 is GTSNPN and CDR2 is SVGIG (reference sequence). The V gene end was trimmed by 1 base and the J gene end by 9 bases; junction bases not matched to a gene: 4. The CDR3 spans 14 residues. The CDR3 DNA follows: TGTGCCTGGAGTGCGGGACAGGGCGGTTCACCCCTCCACTTT. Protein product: CAWSAGQGGSPLHF.

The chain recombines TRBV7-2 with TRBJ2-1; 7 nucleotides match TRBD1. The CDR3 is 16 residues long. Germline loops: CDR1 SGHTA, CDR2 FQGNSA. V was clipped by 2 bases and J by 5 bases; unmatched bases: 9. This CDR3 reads CASSLRQGVWNNEQFF. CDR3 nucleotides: TGTGCCAGCAGCTTAAGACAGGGTGTTTGGAACAATGAGCAGTTCTTC.

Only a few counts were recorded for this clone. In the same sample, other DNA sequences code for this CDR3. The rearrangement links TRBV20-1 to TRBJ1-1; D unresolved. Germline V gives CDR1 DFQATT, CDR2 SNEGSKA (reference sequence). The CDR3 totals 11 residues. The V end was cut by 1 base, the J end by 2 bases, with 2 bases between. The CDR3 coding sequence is TGCAGTGCTAGAGTTAACACTGAAGCTTTCTTT. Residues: CSARVNTEAFF.

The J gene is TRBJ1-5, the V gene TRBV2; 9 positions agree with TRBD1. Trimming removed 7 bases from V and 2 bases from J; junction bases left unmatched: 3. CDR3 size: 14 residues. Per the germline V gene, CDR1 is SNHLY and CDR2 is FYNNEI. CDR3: CASTWDRGNQPQHF. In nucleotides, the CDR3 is TGTGCCAGCACCTGGGACAGGGGCAATCAGCCCCAGCATTTT.

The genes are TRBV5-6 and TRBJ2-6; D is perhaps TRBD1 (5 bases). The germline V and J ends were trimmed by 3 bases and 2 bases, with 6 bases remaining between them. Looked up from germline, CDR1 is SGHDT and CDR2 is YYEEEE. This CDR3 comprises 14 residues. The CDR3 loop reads CASSSRAGANVLTF. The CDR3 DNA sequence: TGTGCCAGCAGCTCCAGGGCTGGGGCCAACGTCCTGACTTTC.

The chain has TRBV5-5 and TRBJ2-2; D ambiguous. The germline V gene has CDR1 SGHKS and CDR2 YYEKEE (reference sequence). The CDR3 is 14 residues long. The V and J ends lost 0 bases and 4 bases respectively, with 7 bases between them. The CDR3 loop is CASSLEWVTGELFF. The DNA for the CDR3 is TGTGCCAGCAGCTTGGAGTGGGTCACCGGGGAGCTGTTTTTT.

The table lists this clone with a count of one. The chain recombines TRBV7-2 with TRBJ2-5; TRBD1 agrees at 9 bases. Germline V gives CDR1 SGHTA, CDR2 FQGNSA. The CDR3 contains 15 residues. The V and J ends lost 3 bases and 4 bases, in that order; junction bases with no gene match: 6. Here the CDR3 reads CASSLGQGVGETQYF. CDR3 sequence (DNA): TGTGCCAGCAGCTTGGGACAGGGAGTGGGAGAGACCCAGTACTTC.

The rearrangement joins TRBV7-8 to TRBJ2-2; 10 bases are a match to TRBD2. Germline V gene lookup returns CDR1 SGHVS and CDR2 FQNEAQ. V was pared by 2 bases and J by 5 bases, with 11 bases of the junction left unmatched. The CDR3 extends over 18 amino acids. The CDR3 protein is CASSLRVLAGVGTGELFF. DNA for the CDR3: TGTGCCAGCAGCTTAAGGGTCCTAGCGGGAGTAGGAACCGGGGAGCTGTTTTTT. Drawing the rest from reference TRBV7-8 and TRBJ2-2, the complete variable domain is GAGVSQSPRYKVAKRGQDVALRCDPISGHVSLFWYQQALGQGPEFLTYFQNEAQLDKSGLPSDRFFAERPEGSVSTLKIQRTQQEDSAVYLCASSLRVLAGVGTGELFFGEGSRLTVL.

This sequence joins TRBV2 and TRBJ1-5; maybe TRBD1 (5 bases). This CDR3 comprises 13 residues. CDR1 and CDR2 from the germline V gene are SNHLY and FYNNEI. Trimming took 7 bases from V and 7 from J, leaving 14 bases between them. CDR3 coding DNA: TGTGCCAGCACCAGTAGAGGGGAACAGCCCCAGCATTTT. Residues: CASTSRGEQPQHF. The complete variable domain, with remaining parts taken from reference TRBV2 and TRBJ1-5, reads EPEVTQTPSHQVTQMGQEVILRCVPISNHLYFYWYRQILGQKVEFLVSFYNNEISEKSEIFDDQFSVERPDGSNFTLKIRSTKLEDSAMYFCASTSRGEQPQHFGDGTRLSIL.

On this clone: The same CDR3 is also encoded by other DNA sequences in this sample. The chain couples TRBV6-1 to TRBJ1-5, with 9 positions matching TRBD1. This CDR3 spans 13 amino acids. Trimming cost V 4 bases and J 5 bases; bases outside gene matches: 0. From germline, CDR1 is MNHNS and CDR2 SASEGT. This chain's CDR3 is CASSGQGDQPQHF. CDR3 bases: TGTGCCAGCAGTGGACAGGGGGATCAGCCCCAGCATTTT.

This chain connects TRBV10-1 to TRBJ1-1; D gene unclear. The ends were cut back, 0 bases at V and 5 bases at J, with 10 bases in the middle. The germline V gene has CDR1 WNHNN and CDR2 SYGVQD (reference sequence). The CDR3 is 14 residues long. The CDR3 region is CASSESAGRTEAFF. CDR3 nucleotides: TGCGCCAGCAGTGAGTCTGCCGGGCGAACTGAAGCTTTCTTT.

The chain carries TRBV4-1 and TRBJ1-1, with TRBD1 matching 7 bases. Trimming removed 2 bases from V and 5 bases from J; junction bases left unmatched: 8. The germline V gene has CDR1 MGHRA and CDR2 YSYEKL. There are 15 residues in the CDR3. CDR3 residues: CASSQLGQTSTEAFF. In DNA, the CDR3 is TGCGCCAGCAGCCAATTGGGACAGACTTCGACTGAAGCTTTCTTT.

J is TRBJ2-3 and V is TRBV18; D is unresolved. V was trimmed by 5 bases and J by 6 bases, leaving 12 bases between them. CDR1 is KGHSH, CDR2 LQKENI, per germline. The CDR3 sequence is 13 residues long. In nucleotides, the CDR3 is TGTGCCAGCTCATCATTACCGGTGGATACGCAGTATTTT. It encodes CASSSLPVDTQYF.

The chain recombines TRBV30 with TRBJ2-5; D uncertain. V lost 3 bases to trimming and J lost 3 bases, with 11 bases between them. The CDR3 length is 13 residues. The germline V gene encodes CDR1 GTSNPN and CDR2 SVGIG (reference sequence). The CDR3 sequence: CAWRMAREETQYF. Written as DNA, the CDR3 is TGTGCCTGGAGGATGGCCCGGGAAGAGACCCAGTACTTC.